Shown below are 23 T cell receptor beta chains from a single sample sequenced in a study of blood T cell repertoires in COVID-19. Clones were sequenced by immunoSEQ multiplex PCR, and TCRdb holds only the in-frame ones, with some missing. In the table there are roughly 170,000 clones, approximately 81% of which are singletons. The sequenced sample was PBMCs or T cells enriched from blood (not recorded which). The receptor source for this set is a man aged 55-75 years who had recovered from COVID-19.

This rearrangement joins TRBV10-3 to TRBJ2-1; 8 nucleotides line up with TRBD2. CDR3 length equals 16 residues. The V gene's germline CDR1 is ENHRY and CDR2 SYGVKD. V lost 7 bases, J lost 2 bases, and 10 bases stayed unmatched. CDR3 coding DNA: TGTGCCATCACTCTACAAAGCGGGGGTCCCTACAATGAGCAGTTCTTC. Protein: CAITLQSGGPYNEQFF.

The gene calls are TRBV10-3 and TRBJ1-1; D may be TRBD1 (5 bases). Per germline, CDR1 ENHRY and CDR2 SYGVKD. This CDR3 comprises 13 residues. V was trimmed by 2 bases and J by 1 base, leaving 5 bases between them. CDR3 protein: CAISEGANTEAFF. The CDR3, as DNA: TGTGCCATCAGTGAGGGGGCGAACACTGAAGCTTTCTTT.

The J gene is TRBJ2-7, the V gene TRBV19, with D perhaps matching TRBD1 (7 bases). V lost 1 base and J lost 3, with 10 bases in between. This CDR3 spans 14 amino acids. Per the germline V gene, CDR1 is LNHDA and CDR2 is SQIVND (reference sequence). CDR3 nucleotides: TGTGCCAGTAGTATAGGCAGGGGGGACTACGAGCAGTACTTC. Translated, it gives CASSIGRGDYEQYF.

This rearrangement joins TRBV14 to TRBJ1-6; no clear D gene. Trimming shortened V by 2 bases and J by 7 bases, and 9 bases separated the two germline ends. The CDR3 covers 14 residues. Germline lookup yields CDR1 SGHDN and CDR2 FVKESK. DNA of the CDR3: TGTGCCAGCAGCCAACAGTATATGAATTCACCCCTCCACTTT. It codes for CASSQQYMNSPLHF. The variable domain in full, with the rest retrieved from reference TRBV14 and TRBJ1-6, is EAGVTQFPSHSVIEKGQTVTLRCDPISGHDNLYWYRRVMGKEIKFLLHFVKESKQDESGMPNNRFLAERTGGTYSTLKVQPAELEDSGVYFCASSQQYMNSPLHFGNGTRLTVT.

V is TRBV11-1 and J is TRBJ2-7; 9 positions agree with TRBD1. CDR3 length: 15 amino acids. Germline V gene sequence: CDR1 SGHAT, CDR2 FQDESV (reference sequence). V gave up 5 bases and J gave up 3 bases; unmatched junction bases: 8. CDR3 sequence (DNA): TGTGCCAGCAGCGTAACCGGGACAGGGCTCTACGAGCAGTACTTC. Protein: CASSVTGTGLYEQYF.

The rearrangement uses TRBV5-6 and TRBJ2-1; D perhaps matches TRBD1 (6 bases). Germline lookup yields CDR1 SGHDT and CDR2 YYEEEE. V dropped 4 bases and J dropped 2 bases, with 22 bases sitting between them. This CDR3 contains 18 residues. In nucleotides, the CDR3 is TGTGCCAGCAGCCGGACAGTAGGGGAATATCGAACCTACAATGAGCAGTTCTTC. It translates to CASSRTVGEYRTYNEQFF.

This clone was seen only once. The chain employs TRBV7-2 and TRBJ2-3; 9 nucleotides align to TRBD1. Per the germline V gene, CDR1 is SGHTA and CDR2 is FQGNSA. V was clipped by 1 base and J by 6 bases; unmatched bases: 8. The CDR3 is made up of 16 amino acids. CDR3 nucleotides: TGTGCCAGCAGCTTAGAAGGGACAGGGATTTGGGATACGCAGTATTTT. Its translation is CASSLEGTGIWDTQYF.

This chain connects TRBV10-2 to TRBJ2-1; 8 bases map to TRBD2. The CDR3 covers 14 residues. Germline CDR1 WSHSY, CDR2 SAAADI. The V segment lost 4 bases and the J segment 6 bases; nucleotides outside the gene matches: 5. DNA for the CDR3: TGCGCCAGCAGTGTATTAGCGGGGATCAATGAGCAGTTCTTC. Its translation: CASSVLAGINEQFF.

This rearrangement joins TRBV9 to TRBJ2-1; 11 bases are shared with TRBD1. This CDR3 contains 16 residues. CDR1 SGDLS and CDR2 YYNGEE come from the germline V gene. After removal of 4 bases from V and 6 bases from J, the junction contained 9 bases not matched to a gene. The CDR3 spells CASSPTGGQGANEQFF. The CDR3 DNA reads TGTGCCAGCAGCCCGACCGGCGGACAGGGGGCCAATGAGCAGTTCTTC.

This chain connects TRBV14 to TRBJ2-7; perhaps TRBD2 as D (6 bases). Trimming left V 4 bases short and J 0 bases short, with 16 bases between. The germline CDR1 and CDR2 sequences are SGHDN and FVKESK. CDR3 size: 16 residues. CDR3 residues: CASSPSTGRNSYEQYF. CDR3 DNA: TGTGCCAGCAGCCCGAGTACCGGGAGAAACTCCTACGAGCAGTACTTC.

The chain has TRBV10-1 and TRBJ2-7; 10 bases are a match to TRBD2. The germline V gene has CDR1 WNHNN and CDR2 SYGVQD (reference sequence). J lost 3 bases, V lost 6 bases, and 17 bases had no gene match. The CDR3 runs 18 residues. In DNA, the CDR3 is TGCGCCAGCAGCCGAAAGGTACAGCGGGAGGGCCCAGACTACGAGCAGTACTTC. This translates into CASSRKVQREGPDYEQYF.

The gene calls are TRBV14 and TRBJ2-1, with 10 nucleotides matching TRBD1. The CDR3 is 20 amino acids. The germline V gene has CDR1 SGHDN and CDR2 FVKESK. The J segment lost 4 bases and the V segment lost 2 bases, leaving 17 bases of the junction unmatched. This CDR3 is CASSQYKASRDRGTYNEQFF. The CDR3 region has the DNA TGTGCCAGCAGCCAATATAAAGCAAGTAGGGACAGGGGCACTTACAATGAGCAGTTCTTC.

J is TRBJ2-7 and V is TRBV6-1; 8 bases align to TRBD2. The V gene's germline CDR1 is MNHNS and CDR2 SASEGT. The CDR3 contains 16 residues. The ends lost 2 bases at V and 4 bases at J; junction bases unmatched: 10. The CDR3 spells CASSELAAGVAYEQYF. The DNA for the CDR3 is TGTGCCAGCAGTGAACTCGCAGCGGGAGTGGCGTACGAGCAGTACTTC.

The chain uses TRBV28 and TRBJ2-1, with 10 positions matching TRBD1. This CDR3 contains 16 residues. Germline trimming cut 6 bases from V and 5 bases from J; bases unmatched to any gene: 10. CDR1 is MDHEN and CDR2 is SYDVKM in the germline V gene. The CDR3 loop is CASSSTTGGYDNEQFF. The CDR3 coding sequence is TGTGCCAGCAGCTCAACGACAGGGGGCTACGACAATGAGCAGTTCTTC.

The chain is built from TRBV2 and TRBJ2-7, with D possibly TRBD2 on 6 matching bases. This CDR3 spans 12 amino acids. V was shortened by 11 bases and J by 2 bases, with 13 bases between the two germline ends. Looked up from germline, CDR1 is SNHLY and CDR2 is FYNNEI. CDR3 sequence (DNA): TGTGCCGGCGGGACCCTAACCTACGAGCAGTACTTC. Its protein product is CAGGTLTYEQYF.

V and J are TRBV9 and TRBJ2-7; a possible D gene is TRBD2 (6 bases). The V and J ends lost 0 bases and 5 bases respectively, with 15 bases between them. Germline values: CDR1 SGDLS, CDR2 YYNGEE. The CDR3 is made up of 15 amino acids. In nucleotides, the CDR3 is TGTGCCAGCAGCGTAGCCGGTAGCGGAGGTAACGAGCAGTACTTC. Amino acid sequence: CASSVAGSGGNEQYF.

This clone showed up just once. The chain carries TRBV9 and TRBJ2-2, with TRBD2 matching over 10 bases. Trimming at V came to 0 bases and at J to 5 bases, leaving 7 bases not matched to a gene. Germline CDR1 SGDLS, CDR2 YYNGEE. The CDR3 covers 17 residues. CDR3 sequence (DNA): TGTGCCAGCAGCGTAGGCCTAGCGGGAGCGGTGACCGGGGAGCTGTTTTTT. Protein product: CASSVGLAGAVTGELFF.

The chain joins TRBV10-3 to TRBJ2-1; TRBD2 matches 11 bases. Germline lookup yields CDR1 ENHRY and CDR2 SYGVKD. Losses at the gene ends were 2 bases for V and 0 bases for J; bases not matched to a gene: 6. CDR3 size: 18 residues. CDR3 in DNA: TGTGCCATCAGTGAGAGGGGACTAGCGGAGAGCTCCTACAATGAGCAGTTCTTC. Amino acid sequence: CAISERGLAESSYNEQFF.

The chain has TRBV15 and TRBJ1-5, with TRBD1 matching over 9 bases. V gave up 4 bases and J gave up 2 bases; unmatched junction bases: 12. Germline CDR1 LNHNV, CDR2 YYDKDF (reference sequence). The CDR3 length is 18 residues. This CDR3 is CATSIGGQGRFGNQPQHF. DNA for the CDR3: TGTGCCACCAGCATCGGTGGACAGGGGAGGTTTGGCAATCAGCCCCAGCATTTT. The entire variable domain, with the rest obtained from reference TRBV15 and TRBJ1-5, is as follows: DAMVIQNPRYQVTQFGKPVTLSCSQTLNHNVMYWYQQKSSQAPKLLFHYYDKDFNNEADTPDNFQSRRPNTSFCFLDIRSPGLGDTAMYLCATSIGGQGRFGNQPQHFGDGTRLSIL.

In this sample, this clone turned up a few times. The chain uses TRBV10-3 and TRBJ1-3, with 9 bases matching TRBD1. Germline loops: CDR1 ENHRY, CDR2 SYGVKD. V was pared by 5 bases and J by 0 bases, with 2 bases of the junction left unmatched. The CDR3 spans 15 residues. CDR3 amino acids: CAISKTGGSGNTIYF. CDR3 nucleotides: TGTGCCATCAGTAAGACAGGGGGCTCTGGAAACACCATATATTTT.

The table lists this clone with a few counts. This chain joins TRBV5-6 and TRBJ1-3; D is undetermined. V was pared by 4 bases and J by 3 bases, with 11 bases between. Looked up from germline, CDR1 is SGHDT and CDR2 is YYEEEE. This CDR3 comprises 14 residues. The CDR3 DNA follows: TGTGCCAGCAGCCAGCGGCGAGGTGGAAACACCATATATTTT. Amino acids: CASSQRRGGNTIYF. Together with reference TRBV5-6 and TRBJ1-3, the CDR3 gives the full variable domain: DAGVTQSPTHLIKTRGQQVTLRCSPKSGHDTVSWYQQALGQGPQFIFQYYEEEERQRGNFPDRFSGHQFPNYSSELNVNALLLGDSALYLCASSQRRGGNTIYFGEGSWLTVV.

The rearrangement joins TRBV10-3 to TRBJ2-5, with 11 nucleotides matching TRBD1. Germline V gene lookup returns CDR1 ENHRY and CDR2 SYGVKD. V lost 4 bases, J lost 4 bases, and 8 bases stayed unmatched. The CDR3 length is 16 residues. The CDR3 is CAISGTGTGGTETQYF. CDR3 bases: TGTGCCATCAGTGGAACCGGGACAGGGGGGACAGAGACCCAGTACTTC.

Only one count was recorded for this clone. The rearrangement joins TRBV24-1 to TRBJ2-1; TRBD2 aligns across 11 bases. Germline V lookup: CDR1 KGHDR, CDR2 SFDVKD. J was trimmed by 8 bases and V by 3 bases; bases with no gene match: 11. CDR3 length equals 17 residues. CDR3 nucleotides: TGTGCCACCAGTGATCTACTTAGCGGGGGGGCCAGGGATGAGCAGTTCTTC. This sequence encodes CATSDLLSGGARDEQFF.